The present TCR beta chain was sequenced within a study of blood T cell repertoires in COVID-19. Study in general: PBMCs, B-cell-depleted T cells, or T cells were the source of the cDNA or gDNA that made up the material.

Between the trimmed V and J ends, which lost 6 bases and 6 bases, there was a span of 15 bases. Germline lookup yields CDR1 ENHRY and CDR2 SYGVKD. The CDR3 has 14 amino acids. Measured with immunoSEQ multiplex PCR; TCRdb has only the in-frame clones, and not every one. The sample shows approximately 290,000 clones, over 75% of them seen only once. Participants were aged 18 to 89 years, lived in under 30 US areas, and enrolled virtually. Cohort 3 donors were reported recovered after two negative PCRs, clearance, or symptom resolution. The J gene is TRBJ2-1, the V gene TRBV10-3; a possible D gene is TRBD2 (6 bases). This TCR was sampled from a woman aged 30 to 39 who had recovered from COVID-19. What was sequenced was PBMCs or T cells enriched from blood (not recorded which). CDR3 region: CAIRSGTSVNEQFF. The CDR3, as DNA: TGTGCCATCAGATCCGGGACTTCGGTCAATGAGCAGTTCTTC.